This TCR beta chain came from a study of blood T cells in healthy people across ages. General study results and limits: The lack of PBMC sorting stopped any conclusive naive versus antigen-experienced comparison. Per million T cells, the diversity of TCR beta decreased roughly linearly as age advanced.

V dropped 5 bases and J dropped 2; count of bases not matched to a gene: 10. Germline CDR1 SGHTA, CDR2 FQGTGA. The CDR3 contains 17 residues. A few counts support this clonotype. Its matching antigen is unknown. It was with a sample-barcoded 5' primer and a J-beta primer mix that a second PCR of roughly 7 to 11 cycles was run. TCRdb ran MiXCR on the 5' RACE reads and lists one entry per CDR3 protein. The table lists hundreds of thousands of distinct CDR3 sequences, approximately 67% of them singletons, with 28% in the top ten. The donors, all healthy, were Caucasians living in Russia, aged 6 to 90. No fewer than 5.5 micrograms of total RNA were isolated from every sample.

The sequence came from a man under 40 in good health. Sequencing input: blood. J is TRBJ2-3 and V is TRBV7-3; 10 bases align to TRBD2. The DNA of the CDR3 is TGTGCCAGCAGCAGAAATAGCGGGGGGACCCTCACAGATACGCAGTATTTT. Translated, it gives CASSRNSGGTLTDTQYF.